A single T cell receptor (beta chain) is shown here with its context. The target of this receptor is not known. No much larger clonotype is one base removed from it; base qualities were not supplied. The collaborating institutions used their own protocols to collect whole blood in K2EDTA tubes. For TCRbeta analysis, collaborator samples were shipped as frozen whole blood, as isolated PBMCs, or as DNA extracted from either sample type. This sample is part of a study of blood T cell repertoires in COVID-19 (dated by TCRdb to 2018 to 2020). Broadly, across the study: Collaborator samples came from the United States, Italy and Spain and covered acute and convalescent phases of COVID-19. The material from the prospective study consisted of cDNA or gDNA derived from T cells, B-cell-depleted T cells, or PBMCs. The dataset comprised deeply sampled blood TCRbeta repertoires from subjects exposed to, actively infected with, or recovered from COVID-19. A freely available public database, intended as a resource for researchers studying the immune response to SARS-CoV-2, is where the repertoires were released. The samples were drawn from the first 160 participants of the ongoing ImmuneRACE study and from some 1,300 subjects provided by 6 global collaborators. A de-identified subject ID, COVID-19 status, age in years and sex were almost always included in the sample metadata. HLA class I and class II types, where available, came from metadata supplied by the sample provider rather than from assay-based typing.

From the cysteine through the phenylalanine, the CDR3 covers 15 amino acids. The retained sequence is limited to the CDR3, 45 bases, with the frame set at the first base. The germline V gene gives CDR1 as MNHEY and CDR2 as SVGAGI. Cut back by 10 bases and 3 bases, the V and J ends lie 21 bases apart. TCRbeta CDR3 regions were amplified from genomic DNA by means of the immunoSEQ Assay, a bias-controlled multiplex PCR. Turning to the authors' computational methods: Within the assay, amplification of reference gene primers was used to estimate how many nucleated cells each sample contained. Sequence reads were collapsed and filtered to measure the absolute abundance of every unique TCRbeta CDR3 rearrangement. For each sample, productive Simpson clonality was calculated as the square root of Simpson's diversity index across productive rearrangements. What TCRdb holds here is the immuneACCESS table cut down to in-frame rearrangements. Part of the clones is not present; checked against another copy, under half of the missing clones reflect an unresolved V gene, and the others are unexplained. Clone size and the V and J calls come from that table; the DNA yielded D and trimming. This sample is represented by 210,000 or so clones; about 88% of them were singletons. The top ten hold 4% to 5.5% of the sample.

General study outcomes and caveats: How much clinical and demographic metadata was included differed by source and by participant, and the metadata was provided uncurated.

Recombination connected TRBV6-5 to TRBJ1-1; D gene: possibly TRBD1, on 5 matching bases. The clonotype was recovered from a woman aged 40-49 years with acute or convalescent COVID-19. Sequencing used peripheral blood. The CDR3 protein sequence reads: CATRLEGRADTEAFF. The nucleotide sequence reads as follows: TGTGCCACCCGACTAGAAGGCAGGGCCGACACTGAAGCTTTCTTT.